The 7 T cell receptor beta chains in this list originate from one sample, sequenced in a study of blood T cell repertoires in COVID-19 (dated by TCRdb to 2020 to 2022). Libraries were constructed by the immunoSEQ multiplex PCR assay. What TCRdb holds here is the immuneACCESS table cut down to in-frame rearrangements. Part of the clones is not present; checked against another copy, under half of the missing clones reflect an unresolved V gene, and the others are unexplained. The sample contains about 130,000 clones, more than 85% of them found a single time. The top ten constitute less than 20% of the sample. Material for sequencing was peripheral blood. The receptors derive from a man in his forties or fifties with active or convalescent COVID-19.

J is TRBJ2-7 and V is TRBV5-4, with TRBD1 identical over 11 bases. J lost 2 bases, V lost 3 bases, and 4 bases had no gene match. The germline V gene encodes CDR1 SGHNT and CDR2 YYREEE (reference sequence). The CDR3 spans 15 residues. CDR3 DNA: TGTGCCAGCAGCTACCCGGGACAGGGGGCCTACGAGCAGTACTTC. Amino acid sequence: CASSYPGQGAYEQYF.

A word on this clone: The DNA is left out, because the CDR3 cannot be placed on it with certainty; the CDR3 is given as TCRdb lists it. This chain uses TRBV29-1 with TRBJ2-5; the table names TRBD1, a call not compared with the DNA. The CDR3 adds up to 14 amino acids, both ends counted. In germline, CDR1 is SQVTM, CDR2 ANQGSEA. The CDR3 here is CSVAGQGFLETQYF.

The chain uses TRBV10-3 and TRBJ2-2; 10 nucleotides line up with TRBD2. Germline CDR1 reads ENHRY; CDR2 reads SYGVKD. This CDR3 has 16 residues. V lost 10 bases and J lost 0; bases outside the gene matches: 8. The CDR3 here is CATRPAGGTNTGELFF. The DNA of the CDR3 is TGTGCCACCCGACCAGCGGGGGGGACGAACACCGGGGAGCTGTTTTTT.

V gene TRBV30 combines with J gene TRBJ1-1, with 7 bases lining up with TRBD1. Germline V CDR1 and CDR2: GTSNPN, SVGIG (reference sequence). V lost 3 bases to trimming and J lost 1 base; unmatched junction nucleotides: 8. The CDR3 is 15 amino acids. The CDR3 DNA sequence: TGTGCCTGGAGGCAGAAGGGGGCGGGGAACACTGAAGCTTTCTTT. This encodes CAWRQKGAGNTEAFF.

The rearrangement uses TRBV25-1 and TRBJ1-5; unclear D gene. Germline-derived CDR1 and CDR2 are MGHDK and SYGVNS. Trimming cost V 8 bases and J 4 bases, with 24 bases left between them. The CDR3 has 17 residues. CDR3 in DNA: TGTGCCAGCCTCTCCGTAGAGGGCGGTCCGAAAAATCAGCCCCAGCATTTT. It encodes CASLSVEGGPKNQPQHF.

The chain links TRBV28 to TRBJ1-5; TRBD1 aligns across 7 bases. With 6 bases clipped from V and 0 bases from J, the junction kept 8 bases outside the gene matches. The CDR3 totals 16 residues. CDR1 is MDHEN, CDR2 SYDVKM, per germline. DNA of the CDR3: TGTGCCAGCAGGAGACAGGGTTTCGGTAGCAATCAGCCCCAGCATTTT. As protein: CASRRQGFGSNQPQHF.

The rearrangement uses TRBV24-1 and TRBJ1-1; D possibly corresponds to TRBD1 (5 bases). The CDR3 loop spans 14 amino acids. Trimming removed 3 bases from V and 4 bases from J, with 11 bases in between. Germline assignment: CDR1 KGHDR and CDR2 SFDVKD. The CDR3 spells CATSDTRRGTEAFF. The CDR3 DNA is TGTGCCACCAGTGATACGAGAAGGGGCACTGAAGCTTTCTTT.